This T cell receptor beta chain was captured by sequencing in a study of CD8+ T cells in alopecia areata. Overall study context: Those treated were given oral tofacitinib at 5 to 10 mg twice daily.

CDR3 length: 15 amino acids. Trimming took 1 base from V and 5 from J, leaving 11 bases between them. Looked up from germline, CDR1 is PRHDT and CDR2 is FYEKMQ (reference sequence). This sample's treatment: oral pan-JAK inhibitor, 5-10 mg twice daily. The sorting of PBMCs gave CD4+ and CD8+ T cells. Notes on the study in general: Especially in alopecia totalis/universalis, lesional scalp showed greater clonality than normal scalp did. Scalp clonality and expanded CD8+ clones among the top 100 showed significant decreases with tofacitinib.

This clone was found a few times. The antigen is not known. Extracted from the samples, RNA was reverse transcribed into cDNA to serve as the sequencing template. Assay used: immunoSEQ multiplex PCR; TCRdb lists only in-frame clones, some missing. The sample contains roughly 200,000 clones, 40% to 65% of which appear only once. The TCR comes from a human donor with alopecia areata. The J gene is TRBJ2-2, the V gene TRBV13; D not resolved. Sample: CD8+ T cells sorted from blood, taken at week 24, from a patient treated with tofacitinib. The CDR3 region has the DNA TGTGCCAGCAGCTTAGACTCGATGGGGACCGGGGAGCTGTTTTTT. Residues: CASSLDSMGTGELFF.